Shown below are 18 T cell receptor beta chains from a single sample sequenced in a study of OX40 agonist ivuxolimab in advanced cancers. Assay: immunoSEQ multiplex PCR; the TCRdb copy retains only in-frame clones and omits some. Among some 68,000 clones listed, approximately 86% were seen once. The specimen was CD4+ or CD8+ T cells sorted from blood, collected in a trial of the OX40 agonist ivuxolimab. The source of these receptors is an adult with an advanced solid tumor such as melanoma, head and neck, liver or kidney cancer.

The chain has TRBV5-1 and TRBJ2-5; D is possibly TRBD1 (5 bases). This CDR3 comprises 16 residues. Deletions cut 0 bases from V and 5 bases from J, with 17 bases between. CDR1 is SGHRS and CDR2 is YFSETQ in the germline V gene. The CDR3 loop reads CASSLGAGMVWETQYF. In DNA form, the CDR3 reads TGCGCCAGCAGCTTGGGTGCAGGGATGGTTTGGGAGACCCAGTACTTC. The full variable domain, its missing parts supplied by reference TRBV5-1 and TRBJ2-5, is KAGVTQTPRYLIKTRGQQVTLSCSPISGHRSVSWYQQTPGQGLQFLFEYFSETQRNKGNFPGRFSGRQFSNSRSEMNVSTLELGDSALYLCASSLGAGMVWETQYFGPGTRLLVL.

This rearrangement joins TRBV5-1 to TRBJ2-3, with D possibly matching TRBD2 (6 bases). CDR1 is SGHRS and CDR2 is YFSETQ in the germline V gene. The V end lost 1 base, the J end lost 4 bases, and 7 bases lay between the germline ends. The CDR3 is 13 amino acids. The CDR3 loop reads CASSLRGADTQYF. In DNA, the CDR3 is TGCGCCAGCAGCTTGCGCGGGGCAGATACGCAGTATTTT.

V gene TRBV19 combines with J gene TRBJ2-2, with D possibly being TRBD1 (6 bases). The length of the CDR3 is 16 residues. Trimming removed 3 bases from V and 5 bases from J, with 16 bases in between. The germline V gene has CDR1 LNHDA and CDR2 SQIVND (reference sequence). CDR3 nucleotide sequence: TGTGCCAGTAGTATCGGCCCAGGGGTAAATACCGGGGAGCTGTTTTTT. It translates to CASSIGPGVNTGELFF.

The V and J genes are TRBV6-5 and TRBJ2-7; D possibly corresponds to TRBD2 (6 bases). The CDR3 contains 13 residues. Per the germline V gene, CDR1 is MNHEY and CDR2 is SVGAGI. The germline V and J ends were trimmed by 1 base and 3 bases, with 7 bases remaining between them. CDR3 loop: CASSYLGGYEQYF. CDR3 DNA sequence: TGTGCCAGCAGTTACTTGGGGGGCTACGAGCAGTACTTC.

The chain is built from TRBV2 and TRBJ2-3; no clear D. Germline V gives CDR1 SNHLY, CDR2 FYNNEI. This CDR3 has 11 amino acids. V was pared by 7 bases and J by 6 bases, with 8 bases between. CDR3 nucleotides: TGTGCCAGCACGGTCGCGGATACGCAGTATTTT. Translated, it gives CASTVADTQYF.

This chain joins TRBV19 and TRBJ2-3; 7 nucleotides agree with TRBD1. CDR3 size: 15 residues. CDR1 LNHDA and CDR2 SQIVND come from the germline V gene (reference sequence). V dropped 4 bases and J dropped 1; count of bases not matched to a gene: 5. The CDR3 here is CASSRRQGGTDTQYF. The CDR3 region has the DNA TGTGCCAGTAGTAGAAGACAGGGCGGCACAGATACGCAGTATTTT.

The chain joins TRBV6-5 to TRBJ2-7; 9 bases match TRBD1. The CDR3 is made up of 14 amino acids. V gave up 7 bases and J gave up 5 bases; unmatched junction bases: 9. Germline CDR1 MNHEY, CDR2 SVGAGI. The CDR3 bases are TGTGCCAGCAAGGGGACAGGGAGGACAGACGAGCAGTACTTC. Translating it yields CASKGTGRTDEQYF.

This chain links TRBV25-1 with TRBJ1-2; D gene unclear. CDR1 and CDR2 from the germline V gene are MGHDK and SYGVNS. This CDR3 contains 14 residues. V lost 1 base and J 2 bases, leaving 8 bases between the germline ends. The CDR3 nucleotides are TGTGCCAGCAGTGAATTTGGCAGAAACTATGGCTACACCTTC. The encoded protein is CASSEFGRNYGYTF.

In its sample, this clone was seen once. The chain carries TRBV13 and TRBJ2-5; no definite D call. The length of the CDR3 is 14 residues. Germline lookup yields CDR1 PRHDT and CDR2 FYEKMQ (reference sequence). Trimming shortened V by 1 base and J by 2 bases, and 8 bases separated the two germline ends. Written as DNA, the CDR3 is TGTGCCAGCAGCTTAGACTTGTATCAAGAGACCCAGTACTTC. Translated: CASSLDLYQETQYF.

The chain employs TRBV18 and TRBJ1-2; D unclear. The length of the CDR3 is 13 residues. Germline CDR1 KGHSH, CDR2 LQKENI. Trimming removed 2 bases from V and 5 bases from J, with 9 bases in between. The chain's CDR3 is CASSPSFGYGYTF. DNA of the CDR3: TGTGCCAGCTCACCATCCTTTGGGTATGGCTACACCTTC.

The J gene is TRBJ2-1, the V gene TRBV10-3; TRBD1 might be the D (5 bases). This CDR3 comprises 17 residues. Germline V lookup: CDR1 ENHRY, CDR2 SYGVKD. Between the trimmed V and J ends, which lost 4 bases and 0 bases, there was a span of 16 bases. The CDR3 sequence: CAISASRQGSSYNEQFF. CDR3 coding DNA: TGTGCCATCAGTGCCTCCCGCCAGGGTTCCTCCTACAATGAGCAGTTCTTC.

The chain has TRBV19 and TRBJ2-1, with D hard to call. Per germline, CDR1 LNHDA and CDR2 SQIVND (reference sequence). This CDR3 is 11 amino acids long. With 5 bases removed from V and 7 bases from J, the gap between germline ends came to 6 bases. In nucleotides, the CDR3 is TGTGCCAGTAGTTTAAGAAATGAGCAGTTCTTC. Translated, it gives CASSLRNEQFF.

The chain couples TRBV5-5 to TRBJ2-7; D might be TRBD2 (6 bases). Trimming took off 2 bases at V and 4 bases at J, with 10 bases between the two ends. CDR1 and CDR2 (germline): SGHKS, YYEKEE (reference sequence). CDR3 length equals 13 residues. As DNA, the CDR3 is TGTGCCAGCAGCTTTGCCCGGGGGTACGAGCAGTACTTC. This translates into CASSFARGYEQYF. Using reference TRBV5-5 and TRBJ2-7 for the parts outside the CDR3, the full variable domain is DAGVTQSPTHLIKTRGQQVTLRCSPISGHKSVSWYQQVLGQGPQFIFQYYEKEERGRGNFPDRFSARQFPNYSSELNVNALLLGDSALYLCASSFARGYEQYFGPGTRLTVT.

This clone has just one count. The chain combines TRBV11-3 with TRBJ2-5; TRBD2 aligns across 7 bases. Per the germline V gene, CDR1 is SGHNT and CDR2 is YENEEA. This CDR3 is built from 15 residues. V lost 5 bases to trimming and J lost 5 bases; unmatched junction nucleotides: 11. This CDR3 reads CASSTISGPGETQYF. CDR3 bases: TGTGCCAGCAGCACCATTAGCGGGCCCGGCGAGACCCAGTACTTC.

The rearrangement uses TRBV6-1 and TRBJ1-6; D is unresolved. Germline V CDR1 and CDR2: MNHNS, SASEGT. The CDR3 contains 11 residues. Trimming pared 7 bases from V and 8 bases from J, leaving 6 bases between. The CDR3 spells CASTSYSPLHF. The CDR3 DNA reads as TGTGCCAGCACTTCATATTCACCCCTCCACTTT.

This rearrangement joins TRBV15 to TRBJ1-1; 8 positions agree with TRBD1. V was clipped by 1 base and J by 1 base; unmatched bases: 2. There are 15 residues in the CDR3. Germline CDR1 LNHNV, CDR2 YYDKDF (reference sequence). The CDR3 nucleotides are TGTGCCACCAGCAGAGTAGACAGGGGGAACACTGAAGCTTTCTTT. This gives the protein CATSRVDRGNTEAFF.

V gene TRBV15 combines with J gene TRBJ1-2, with TRBD1 matching 7 bases. CDR3 length equals 13 residues. V shed 6 bases, J shed 4 bases, and the junction held 5 bases outside the gene matches. In germline, CDR1 is LNHNV, CDR2 YYDKDF (reference sequence). The CDR3 spells CATSRGPSYGYTF. CDR3 nucleotide sequence: TGTGCCACCAGTAGGGGGCCATCCTATGGCTACACCTTC. Based on the CDR3 plus reference TRBV15 and TRBJ1-2, the full variable domain is DAMVIQNPRYQVTQFGKPVTLSCSQTLNHNVMYWYQQKSSQAPKLLFHYYDKDFNNEADTPDNFQSRRPNTSFCFLDIRSPGLGDTAMYLCATSRGPSYGYTFGSGTRLTVV.

This sequence joins TRBV11-2 and TRBJ2-2; D gene unclear. Between the trimmed V and J ends, which lost 0 bases and 6 bases, there was a span of 8 bases. The CDR3 covers 14 residues. Germline CDR1 is SGHAT and CDR2 is FQNNGV. CDR3 amino acids: CASSLDLWAGELFF. The DNA of the CDR3 is TGTGCCAGCAGCTTAGATCTTTGGGCCGGGGAGCTGTTTTTT.